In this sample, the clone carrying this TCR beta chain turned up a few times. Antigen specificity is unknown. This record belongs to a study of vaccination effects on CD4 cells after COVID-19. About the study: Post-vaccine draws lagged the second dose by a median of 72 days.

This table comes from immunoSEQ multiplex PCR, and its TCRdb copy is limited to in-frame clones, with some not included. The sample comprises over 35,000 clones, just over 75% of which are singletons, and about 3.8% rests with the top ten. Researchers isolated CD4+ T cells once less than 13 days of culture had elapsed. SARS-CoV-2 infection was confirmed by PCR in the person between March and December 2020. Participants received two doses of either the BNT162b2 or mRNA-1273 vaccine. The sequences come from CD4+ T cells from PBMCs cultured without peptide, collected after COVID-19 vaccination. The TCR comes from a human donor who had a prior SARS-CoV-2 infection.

CDR3 nucleotide sequence: TGTGCCAGCAGCTTAGCGGGACAAAACTACGAGCAGTACTTC. It codes for CASSLAGQNYEQYF. This chain links TRBV7-2 with TRBJ2-7, with D perhaps matching TRBD1 (6 bases). The CDR3 consists of 14 residues. CDR1 is SGHTA, CDR2 FQGNSA, per germline. V was cut by 0 bases and J by 3 bases, with 9 bases left in between.